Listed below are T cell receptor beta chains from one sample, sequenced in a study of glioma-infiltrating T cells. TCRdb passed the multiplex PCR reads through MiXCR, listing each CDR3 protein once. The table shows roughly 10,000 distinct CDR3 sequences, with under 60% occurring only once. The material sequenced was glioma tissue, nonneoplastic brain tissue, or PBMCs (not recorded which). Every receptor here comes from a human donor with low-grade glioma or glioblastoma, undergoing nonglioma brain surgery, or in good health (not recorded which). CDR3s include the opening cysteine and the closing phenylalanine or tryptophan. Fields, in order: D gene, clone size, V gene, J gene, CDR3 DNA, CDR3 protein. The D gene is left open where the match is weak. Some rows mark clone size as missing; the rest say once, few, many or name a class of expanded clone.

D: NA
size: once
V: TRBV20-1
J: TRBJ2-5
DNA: TGCAGTTCGCAGACCCTTTTGTCCCAGTATTTC
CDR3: CSSQTLLSQYF

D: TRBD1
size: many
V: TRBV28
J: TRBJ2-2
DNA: TGTGCCAGCAGTGGTGGACAGGGCACGACCGGGGAGCTGTTTTTT
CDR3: CASSGGQGTTGELFF

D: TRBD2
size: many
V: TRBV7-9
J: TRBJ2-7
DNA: TGTGCCAGCAGCTTTCCGGGACTAGCGCATCACGAGCAGTACTTC
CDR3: CASSFPGLAHHEQYF

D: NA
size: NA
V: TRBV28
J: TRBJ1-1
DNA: TGTGCCAGCAGTTTGCGACACAGCACTGAAGCTTTCTTT
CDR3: CASSLRHSTEAFF

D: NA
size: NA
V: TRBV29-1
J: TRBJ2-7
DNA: TGCAGCGTCCAAAAGAAGAGACAGGACGAGCAGTACTTC
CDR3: CSVQKKRQDEQYF

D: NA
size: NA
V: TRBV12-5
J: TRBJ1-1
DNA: TGTGCTAGTGTTCCTCCTACATCGGAAGGGAACACTGAAGCTTTCTTT
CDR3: CASVPPTSEGNTEAFF

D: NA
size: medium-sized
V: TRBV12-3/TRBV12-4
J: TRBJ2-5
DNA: TGTGCCAGCACTGCCGGGGAGACCCAGTACTTC
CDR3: CASTAGETQYF

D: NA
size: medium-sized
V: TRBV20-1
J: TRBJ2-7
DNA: TGCAGTGCTTCTCTGTTTTCTCACCGGGACAACCCCTACGAGCAGTACTTC
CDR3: CSASLFSHRDNPYEQYF

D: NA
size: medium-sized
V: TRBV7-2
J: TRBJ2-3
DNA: TGTGCCAGCAGCTTAGCTGGTAGCACAGATACGCAGTATTTT
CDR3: CASSLAGSTDTQYF

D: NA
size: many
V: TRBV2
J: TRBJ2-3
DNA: TGTGCCACCCGACCTACCGCAGTTGATGATACGCAGTATTTT
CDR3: CATRPTAVDDTQYF

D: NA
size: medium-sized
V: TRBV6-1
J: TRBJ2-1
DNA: TGTGCCAGCAGGAGGGCTTACAATGAGCAGTTCTTC
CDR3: CASRRAYNEQFF

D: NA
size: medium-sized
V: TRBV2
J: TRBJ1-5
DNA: TGTGCCAGCAGTGTGGGGCCCACCCGACCCCAGCATTTT
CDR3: CASSVGPTRPQHF

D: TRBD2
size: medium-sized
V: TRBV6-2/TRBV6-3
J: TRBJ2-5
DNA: TGTGCCAGCAGTTACGCGGTAGCGGGCGGCCTATCTAACCAAGAGACCCAGTACTTC
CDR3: CASSYAVAGGLSNQETQYF

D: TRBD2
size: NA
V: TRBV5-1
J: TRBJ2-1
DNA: TGCGCTAGCAGCCGGTTGACTAGCGGGAGTAAGGGTGAGCAGTTCTTC
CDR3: CASSRLTSGSKGEQFF

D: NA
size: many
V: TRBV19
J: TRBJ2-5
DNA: TGTGCCAGTAGTATTTCCAGCGGAACCAGGAAGACCCAGTACTTC
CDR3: CASSISSGTRKTQYF

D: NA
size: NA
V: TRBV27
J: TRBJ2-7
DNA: TGTGCCAGCAGTTTCGACCCGGCCCTCCACGAGCAGTACTTC
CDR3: CASSFDPALHEQYF

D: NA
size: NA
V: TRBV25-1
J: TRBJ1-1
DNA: TGTGCCAGCATAGGGGGGACTACGAACACTGAAGCTTTCTTT
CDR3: CASIGGTTNTEAFF

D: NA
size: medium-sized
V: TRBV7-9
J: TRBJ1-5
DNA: TGTGCCAGCAGCTTAACACAGGGTGAGAGCAATCAGCCCCAGCATTTT
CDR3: CASSLTQGESNQPQHF

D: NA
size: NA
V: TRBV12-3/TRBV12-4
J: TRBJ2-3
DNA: TGTGCCAGCGACCCCGGGGGGAGGGGGGGCACAGATACGCAGTATTTT
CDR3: CASDPGGRGGTDTQYF

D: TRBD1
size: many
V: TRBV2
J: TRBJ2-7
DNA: TGTGCCAGCAACAGGGACAGGGGAAACTCCTACGAGCAGTACTTC
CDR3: CASNRDRGNSYEQYF

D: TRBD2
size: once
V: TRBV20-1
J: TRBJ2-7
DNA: TGCAGTGCCAATTCCCGAGCGGGAGAAGAGCAGTACTTC
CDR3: CSANSRAGEEQYF

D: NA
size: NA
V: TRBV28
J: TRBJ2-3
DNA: TGTGCCAGCGGTTCACCTAGGACAGGGAGGGCAGATACGCAGTATTTT
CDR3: CASGSPRTGRADTQYF

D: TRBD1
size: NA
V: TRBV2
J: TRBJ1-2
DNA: TGTGCCAGCAATAAGGGGGCAGGCTACACCTTT
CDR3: CASNKGAGYTF

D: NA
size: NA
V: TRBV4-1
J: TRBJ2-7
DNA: TGCGCCAGCAGCCAAGATCGGTTTAGCTACGAGGAGTACTTC
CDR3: CASSQDRFSYEEYF

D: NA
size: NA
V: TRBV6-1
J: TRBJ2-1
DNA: TGTGCCACCAGTCCGCCAGAGCAGTTCTTC
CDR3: CATSPPEQFF

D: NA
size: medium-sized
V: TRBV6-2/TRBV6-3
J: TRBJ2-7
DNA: TGTGCCAGCAGTTACCGGTATCCCGGATTTGGGCACGAGCAGTACTTC
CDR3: CASSYRYPGFGHEQYF

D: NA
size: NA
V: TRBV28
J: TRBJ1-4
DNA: TGTGCCAGCAGTTTATCGGGCGCATCCAATGAAAAACTGTCTTTC
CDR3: CASSLSGASNEKLSF

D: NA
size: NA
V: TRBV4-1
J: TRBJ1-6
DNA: TGCGCCAGCAGACAAGCAGGCAGCTATTCACCCCTCCACTTT
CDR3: CASRQAGSYSPLHF

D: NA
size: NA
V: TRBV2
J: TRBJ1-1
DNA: TGTGCCAGCAATAGGGTCAATTTGAACACTGAAGCTTTCTTT
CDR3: CASNRVNLNTEAFF

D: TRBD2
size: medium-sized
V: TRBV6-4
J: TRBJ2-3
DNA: TGTGCCAGCAGTGACTCAGCGGGAGTAGCAGATACGCAGTATTTT
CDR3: CASSDSAGVADTQYF

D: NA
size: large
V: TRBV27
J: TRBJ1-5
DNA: TGTGCCAGCAGTTTAAGTCTTATCGGTCAGCCCCAGCATTTT
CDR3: CASSLSLIGQPQHF

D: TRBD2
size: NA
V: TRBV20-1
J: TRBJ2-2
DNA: TGCAGTGCCCGTCCCCCACTAGCGGGAGACACCGGGGAGCTGTTTTTT
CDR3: CSARPPLAGDTGELFF

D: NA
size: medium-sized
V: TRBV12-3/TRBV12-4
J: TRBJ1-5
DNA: TGTGCCAGCAGTTCTCAACAGGGTGCTCAGCCCCAGCATTTT
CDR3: CASSSQQGAQPQHF

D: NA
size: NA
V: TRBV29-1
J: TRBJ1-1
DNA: TGCAGCGCCGATTCCGGGGAGAACACTGAAGCTTTCTTT
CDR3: CSADSGENTEAFF

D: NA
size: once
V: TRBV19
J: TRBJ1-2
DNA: TGTGCCAGTAGTATGACAGGTGTCGGCATTGGCTACACCTTT
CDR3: CASSMTGVGIGYTF

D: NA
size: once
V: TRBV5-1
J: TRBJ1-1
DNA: TGCGCCAGCAGCTTGGCGAATGGGCACACTGAAGCTTCCTTT
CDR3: CASSLANGHTEASF

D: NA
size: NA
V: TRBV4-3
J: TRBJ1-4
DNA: TGCGCCAGCAGCCTATCGGCTGAAAGCGCTAATGAAAAACTGCTTTTT
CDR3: CASSLSAESANEKLLF

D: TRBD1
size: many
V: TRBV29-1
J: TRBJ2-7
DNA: TGCAGCGTCTCGACCTTAACAGGGGTTGAGCAGTACTTC
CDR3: CSVSTLTGVEQYF

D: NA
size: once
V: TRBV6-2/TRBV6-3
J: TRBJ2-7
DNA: TGTGGCAGCAGGCGGACACTCTTGGAGCGGTACTTC
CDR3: CGSRRTLLERYF

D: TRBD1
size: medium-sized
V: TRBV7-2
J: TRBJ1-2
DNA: TGTGCCAGCAGCGATCTTGGGACAGGGGGAAAGGGCTACACCTTC
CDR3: CASSDLGTGGKGYTF

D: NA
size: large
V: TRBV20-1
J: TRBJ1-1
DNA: TGCAGTGCTATCTGGACGGTGAACACTGAAGCTTTCTTT
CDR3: CSAIWTVNTEAFF

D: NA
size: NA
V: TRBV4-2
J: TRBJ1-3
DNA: TGTGCCAGCAGCCAAAGACGTGAGGGTGGAGACACAATATATTTT
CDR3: CASSQRREGGDTIYF

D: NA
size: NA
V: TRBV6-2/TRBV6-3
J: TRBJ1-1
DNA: TGTGCCAGCATTGAGTCCCAGGACCTGAACACTGAAGCTTTCTTT
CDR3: CASIESQDLNTEAFF

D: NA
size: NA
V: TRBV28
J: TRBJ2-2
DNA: TGTGCCAGCAGTTTCGGTTTGAGGGACTACGCGAACACCGGGGGGCTGTCTTTT
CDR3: CASSFGLRDYANTGGLSF

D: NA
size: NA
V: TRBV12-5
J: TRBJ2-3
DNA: TGTGCTAGTGGTTCTTTCCAGAGGGGGACAGATACGCAGTATTTT
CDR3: CASGSFQRGTDTQYF

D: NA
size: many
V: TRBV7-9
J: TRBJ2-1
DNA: TGTGCCAGCAGTTCACCGGGACCATCCTACAATGAGCAGTTCTTC
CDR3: CASSSPGPSYNEQFF

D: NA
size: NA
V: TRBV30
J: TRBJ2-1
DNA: TGTGCCTGGGGCGGACCAGTCAATGAGCAGTTCTTC
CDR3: CAWGGPVNEQFF

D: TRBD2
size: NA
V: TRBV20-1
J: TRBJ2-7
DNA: TGCAGTGCTAGAAGACTAGCGGGAGCATACGAGCAGTACTTC
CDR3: CSARRLAGAYEQYF

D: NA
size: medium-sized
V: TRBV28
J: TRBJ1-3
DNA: TGTGCCAGCAGTCCCCCAGGGGTCGCCTCTGGAAACACCATATATTTT
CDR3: CASSPPGVASGNTIYF

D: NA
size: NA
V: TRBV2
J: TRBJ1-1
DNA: TGTGCCAGCAGCGTACATCACGTTGGGGCTTTCTTT
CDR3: CASSVHHVGAFF

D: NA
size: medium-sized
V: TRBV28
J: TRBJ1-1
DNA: TGTGCCAGCAGTTTATCGACGGCCAACTACCAAGTCCCAAGCTCAGTCTTT
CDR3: CASSLSTANYQVPSSVF

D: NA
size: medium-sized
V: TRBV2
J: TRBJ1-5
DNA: TGTGCCAGCAGTGAAAACAGCAATCAGCCCCAGCATTTT
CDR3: CASSENSNQPQHF

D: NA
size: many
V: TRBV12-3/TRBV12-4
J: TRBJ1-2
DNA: TGTGCCAGCAGTCCCGGGTTGGAGAAGGGTGGCTACACCTTC
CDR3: CASSPGLEKGGYTF

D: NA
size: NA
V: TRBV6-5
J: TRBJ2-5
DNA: TGTGACAGCAATTCGGACAGCAAGGAGACCCAGTACTTC
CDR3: CDSNSDSKETQYF

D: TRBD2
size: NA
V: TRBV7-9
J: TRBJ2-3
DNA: TGTGCCAGCAGCTCACCTTTAGCGGGAGTGGTAGATACGCAGTATTTT
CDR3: CASSSPLAGVVDTQYF

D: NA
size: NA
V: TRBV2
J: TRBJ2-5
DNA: TGTGCCAGCATTCGGCTAGCACAAGAGAGCCAGTACTTC
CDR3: CASIRLAQESQYF

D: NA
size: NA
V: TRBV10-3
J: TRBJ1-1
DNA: TGTGCCATCAGTGAGTCCAAGGACCTGAACACTGAAGCTCTCTTT
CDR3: CAISESKDLNTEALF

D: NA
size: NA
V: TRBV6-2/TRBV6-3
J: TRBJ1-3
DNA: TGTGCCAGCAGTTACTCCCCGAACTCTGGAAACACCATATATTTT
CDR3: CASSYSPNSGNTIYF